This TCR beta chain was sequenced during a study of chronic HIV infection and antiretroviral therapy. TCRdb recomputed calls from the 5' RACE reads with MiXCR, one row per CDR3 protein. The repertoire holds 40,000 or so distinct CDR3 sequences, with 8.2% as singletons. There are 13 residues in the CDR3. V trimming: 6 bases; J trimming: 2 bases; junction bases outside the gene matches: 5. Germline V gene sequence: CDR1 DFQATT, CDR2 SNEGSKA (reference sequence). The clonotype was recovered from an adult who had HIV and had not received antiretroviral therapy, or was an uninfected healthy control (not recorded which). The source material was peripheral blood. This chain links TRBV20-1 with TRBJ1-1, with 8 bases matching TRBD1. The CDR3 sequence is CSARTGTNTEAFF. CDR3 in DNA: TGCAGTGCACGGACAGGGACTAACACTGAAGCTTTCTTT.